This T cell receptor beta chain was recorded in a study of T-cell memory formation after mild COVID-19. About the study: Clusters were largely donor specific. General study results and limits: SARS-CoV-2 specificity was not confirmed for second-wave clones peaking on day 37. The study found balanced CD4/CD8 in clones contracting day 15 to 85 and a CD4+ lean in later expanders.

Of note for this clonotype: Its specificity is not known.

The TCR alpha and TCR beta cDNA libraries, bearing sample barcodes and UMIs, were generated by 5'RACE using constant-segment primers. TCRdb re-called the 5' RACE reads with MiXCR, one entry per CDR3 protein. The table lists under 700,000 distinct CDR3 sequences, 20% of them singletons. Trimming shortened V by 5 bases and J by 4 bases, and 11 bases separated the two germline ends. This CDR3 comprises 13 residues. The source is an adult woman who had mild COVID-19 (a few samples of this study predate the infection). Cell type and time point are not known. The chain employs TRBV12-3 or TRBV12-4 and TRBJ1-1; D gene ambiguous. Source material: PBMCs or a T cell subset sorted from them (not recorded which). The CDR3 sequence is CASSLDGFTEAFF. The CDR3 DNA reads as TGTGCCAGCAGTCTGGACGGTTTCACTGAAGCTTTCTTT.